The TCR beta chain under discussion was sequenced for a study of vaccination effects on CD4 cells after COVID-19. Sequencing was performed with immunoSEQ multiplex PCR; in TCRdb, only in-frame clones are kept and a portion is missing. Here the sample spans roughly 75,000 clones, over 65% being singletons. Before sequencing, viral peptide pools were used by the ViraFEST assay to expand antigen-specific CD4+ T cells. Isolating CD4+ T cells followed 9 to 10 days of culture. Absence of prior SARS-CoV-2 infection characterized the vaccine recipients, who showed negative nucleocapsid antibodies. Notes on this clone: Its target is unknown.

The study, taken as a whole, reports: The study found that only 1 of 255 vaccine-induced clones from healthy vaccinees cross-reacted with common cold coronaviruses.

This CDR3 has 16 amino acids. The V and J ends lost 7 bases and 1 base, in that order; junction bases with no gene match: 6. From germline, CDR1 is SNHLY and CDR2 FYNNEI. The receptor's source is a human donor who received a COVID-19 vaccine. The chain links TRBV2 to TRBJ2-2; the match to TRBD1 covers 10 bases. The sequenced sample was CD4+ T cells from PBMCs cultured with HCoV-OC43 spike peptides, obtained before COVID-19 vaccination. Subset meaning: HCoV-OC43 spike overlapping peptide pool stimulation. CDR3 DNA: TGTGCCAGCAAAAAAAGGACAGGGGGGAACACCGGGGAGCTGTTTTTT. Translated, it gives CASKKRTGGNTGELFF. The full variable domain, its missing parts supplied by reference TRBV2 and TRBJ2-2, is EPEVTQTPSHQVTQMGQEVILRCVPISNHLYFYWYRQILGQKVEFLVSFYNNEISEKSEIFDDQFSVERPDGSNFTLKIRSTKLEDSAMYFCASKKRTGGNTGELFFGEGSRLTVL.